This paragraph covers one TCR beta chain sequence. The target antigen is unknown. The data were taken from a study of cytomegalovirus exposure and HLA in healthy donors. For the study at large: From donors who were HLA-typed, an early data release held approximately 80 million unique TCRs. Regarding the study as a whole: Among TCR sequences, most were rare, though some public TCRs appeared in many donors. According to an earlier analysis, most TCR beta V segments yielded productive rearrangements about 90% or about 30% of the time.

PCR used 60 Vbeta primers and 13 Jbeta primers. Measured with immunoSEQ multiplex PCR; TCRdb has only the in-frame clones, and not every one. The sample holds 140,000 to 150,000 clones, roughly 80% seen once. CDR1 KGHSH and CDR2 LQKENI come from the germline V gene. V dropped 4 bases and J dropped 7; count of bases not matched to a gene: 12. The CDR3 is made up of 16 amino acids. This TCR derives from a male donor in good health and CMV-seronegative. The sample taken for sequencing was PBMCs. V gene TRBV18 combines with J gene TRBJ1-1, with 10 bases that match TRBD1. This chain's CDR3 is CASSLTSRQGAGEAFF. The CDR3 nucleotides read TGTGCCAGCTCACTGACTTCTCGACAGGGGGCGGGTGAAGCTTTCTTT. Looking up the rest from reference TRBV18 and TRBJ1-1 gives the full variable domain: NAGVMQNPRHLVRRRGQEARLRCSPMKGHSHVYWYRQLPEEGLKFMVYLQKENIIDESGMPKERFSAEFPKEGPSILRIQQVVRGDSAAYFCASSLTSRQGAGEAFFGQGTRLTVV.